This paragraph covers one T cell receptor (beta chain) sequence. This sample was included in a study of blood T cell repertoires in COVID-19. Method: immunoSEQ multiplex PCR; TCRdb's copy keeps in-frame clones and lacks some. Among roughly 200,000 clones listed, about four fifths were seen once. Germline-derived CDR1 and CDR2 are LGHDT and YNNKEL (reference sequence). Deletions cut 0 bases from V and 7 bases from J, with 10 bases between. The CDR3 sequence is 15 residues long. Sequenced: peripheral blood. The V gene is TRBV3-1 (or the pseudogene TRBV3-2), the J gene TRBJ1-6, with D perhaps matching TRBD1 (5 bases). This receptor was identified in a woman aged 35 to 49 with COVID-19, enrolled during active disease. CDR3: CASSQESGWNSPLHF. DNA for the CDR3: TGTGCCAGCAGCCAAGAGTCAGGGTGGAATTCACCCCTCCACTTT.